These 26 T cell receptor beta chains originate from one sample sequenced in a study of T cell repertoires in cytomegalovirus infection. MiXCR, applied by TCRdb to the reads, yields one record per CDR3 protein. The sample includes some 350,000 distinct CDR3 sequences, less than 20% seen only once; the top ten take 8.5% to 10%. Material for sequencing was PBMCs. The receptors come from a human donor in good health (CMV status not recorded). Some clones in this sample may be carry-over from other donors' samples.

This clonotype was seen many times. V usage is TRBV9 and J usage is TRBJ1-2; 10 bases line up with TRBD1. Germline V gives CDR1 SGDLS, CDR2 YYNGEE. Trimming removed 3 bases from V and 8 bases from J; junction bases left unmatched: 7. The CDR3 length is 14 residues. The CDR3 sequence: CASSETGGRGGYTF. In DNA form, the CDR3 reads TGTGCCAGCAGCGAGACAGGGGGCCGGGGAGGCTACACCTTC.

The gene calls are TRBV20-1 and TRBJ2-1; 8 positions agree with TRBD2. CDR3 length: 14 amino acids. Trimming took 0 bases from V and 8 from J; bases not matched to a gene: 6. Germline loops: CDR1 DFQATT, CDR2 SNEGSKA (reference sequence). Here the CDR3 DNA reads TGCAGTGCTAGAGAGGGAGCGGGAGTTGATGAGCAGTTCTTC. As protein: CSAREGAGVDEQFF.

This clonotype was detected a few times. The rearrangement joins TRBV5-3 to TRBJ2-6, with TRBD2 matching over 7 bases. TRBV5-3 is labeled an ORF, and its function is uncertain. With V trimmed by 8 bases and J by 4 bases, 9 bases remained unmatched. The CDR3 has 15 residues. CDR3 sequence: CASSPRGVGANVLTF. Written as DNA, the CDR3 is TGTGCCAGCAGCCCCCGGGGGGTCGGGGCCAACGTCCTGACTTTC.

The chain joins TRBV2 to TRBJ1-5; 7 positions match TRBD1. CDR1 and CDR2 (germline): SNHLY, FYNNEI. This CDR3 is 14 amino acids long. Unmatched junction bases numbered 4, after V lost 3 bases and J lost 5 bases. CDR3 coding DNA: TGTGCCAGCAGTGAGGAGGGGGCCTATCAGCCCCAGCATTTT. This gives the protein CASSEEGAYQPQHF.

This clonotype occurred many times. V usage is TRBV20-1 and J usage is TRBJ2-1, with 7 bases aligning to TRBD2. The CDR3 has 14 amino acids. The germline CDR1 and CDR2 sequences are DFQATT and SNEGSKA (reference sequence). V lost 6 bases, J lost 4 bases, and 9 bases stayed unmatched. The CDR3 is CSAGRDRVYNEQFF. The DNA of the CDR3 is TGCAGTGCAGGGAGGGACCGGGTTTACAATGAGCAGTTCTTC.

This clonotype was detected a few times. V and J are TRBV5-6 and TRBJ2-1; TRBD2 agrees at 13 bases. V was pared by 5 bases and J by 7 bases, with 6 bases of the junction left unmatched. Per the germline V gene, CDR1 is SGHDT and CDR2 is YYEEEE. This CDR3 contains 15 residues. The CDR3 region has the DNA TGTGCCAGCAGTTCACTAGCGGGGGGGCGTAATGAGCAGTTCTTC. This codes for CASSSLAGGRNEQFF.

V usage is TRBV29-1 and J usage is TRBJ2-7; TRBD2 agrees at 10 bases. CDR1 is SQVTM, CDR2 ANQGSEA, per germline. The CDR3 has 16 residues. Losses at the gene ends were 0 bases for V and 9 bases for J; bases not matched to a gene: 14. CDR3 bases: TGCAGCGTTGAAGACGGACTAGCGGATTCCTCCGGTCGGCAGTACTTC. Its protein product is CSVEDGLADSSGRQYF.

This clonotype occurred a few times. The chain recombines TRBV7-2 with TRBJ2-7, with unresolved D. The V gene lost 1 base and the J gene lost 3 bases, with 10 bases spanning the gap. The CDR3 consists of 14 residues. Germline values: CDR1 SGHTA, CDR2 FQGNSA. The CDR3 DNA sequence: TGTGCCAGCAGCTTAGGATGGTTAGACTACGAGCAGTACTTC. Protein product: CASSLGWLDYEQYF.

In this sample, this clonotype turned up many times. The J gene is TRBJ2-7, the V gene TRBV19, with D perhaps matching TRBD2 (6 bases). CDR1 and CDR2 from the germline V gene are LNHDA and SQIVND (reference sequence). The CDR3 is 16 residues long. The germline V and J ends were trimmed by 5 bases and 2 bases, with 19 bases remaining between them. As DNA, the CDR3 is TGTGCCAGTAGTCAACGCGGCGGGACCAGAGCCTACGAGCAGTACTTC. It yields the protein CASSQRGGTRAYEQYF.

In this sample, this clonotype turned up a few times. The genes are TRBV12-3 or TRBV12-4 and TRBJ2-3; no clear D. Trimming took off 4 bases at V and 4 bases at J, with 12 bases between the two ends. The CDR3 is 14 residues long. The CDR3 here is CASSSRLGSDTQYF. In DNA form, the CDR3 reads TGTGCCAGCAGTTCTCGGCTTGGGTCAGATACGCAGTATTTT.

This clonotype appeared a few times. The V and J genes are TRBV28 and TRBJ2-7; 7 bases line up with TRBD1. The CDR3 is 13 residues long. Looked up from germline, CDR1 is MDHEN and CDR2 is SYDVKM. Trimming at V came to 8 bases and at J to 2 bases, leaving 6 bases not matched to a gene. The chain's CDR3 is CASGPGQTYEQYF. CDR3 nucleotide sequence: TGTGCCAGCGGACCGGGACAGACCTACGAGCAGTACTTC.

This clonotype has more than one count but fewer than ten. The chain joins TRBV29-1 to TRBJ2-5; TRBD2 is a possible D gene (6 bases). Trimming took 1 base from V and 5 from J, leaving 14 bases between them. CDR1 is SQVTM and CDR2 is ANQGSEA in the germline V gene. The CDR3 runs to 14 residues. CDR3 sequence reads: CSVEGTGLLETQYF. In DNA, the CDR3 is TGCAGCGTTGAAGGTACGGGACTTTTGGAGACCCAGTACTTC.

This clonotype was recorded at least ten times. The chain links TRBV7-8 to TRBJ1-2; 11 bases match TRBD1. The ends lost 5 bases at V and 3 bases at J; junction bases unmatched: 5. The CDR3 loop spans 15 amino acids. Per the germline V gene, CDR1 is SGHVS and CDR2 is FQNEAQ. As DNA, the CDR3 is TGTGCCAGCAGCCAAGGGACAGGGGGGGACTATGGCTACACCTTC. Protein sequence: CASSQGTGGDYGYTF.

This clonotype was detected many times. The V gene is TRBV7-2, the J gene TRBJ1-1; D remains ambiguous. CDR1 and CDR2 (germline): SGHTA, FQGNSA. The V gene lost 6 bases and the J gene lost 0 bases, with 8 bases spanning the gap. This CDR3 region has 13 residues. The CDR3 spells CASRLTLNTEAFF. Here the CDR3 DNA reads TGTGCCAGCAGACTCACCTTGAACACTGAAGCTTTCTTT.

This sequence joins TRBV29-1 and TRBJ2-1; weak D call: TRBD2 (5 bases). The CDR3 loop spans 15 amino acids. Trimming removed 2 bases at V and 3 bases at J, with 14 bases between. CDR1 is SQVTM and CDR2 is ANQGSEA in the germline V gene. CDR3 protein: CSVESLGGGYNEQFF. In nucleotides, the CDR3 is TGCAGCGTTGAATCCCTAGGAGGAGGCTACAATGAGCAGTTCTTC.

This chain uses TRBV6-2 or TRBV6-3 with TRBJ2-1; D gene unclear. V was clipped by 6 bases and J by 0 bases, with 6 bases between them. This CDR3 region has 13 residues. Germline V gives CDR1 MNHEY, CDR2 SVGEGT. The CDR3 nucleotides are TGTGCCAGCAGCTTCGTCTCCTACAATGAGCAGTTCTTC. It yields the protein CASSFVSYNEQFF.

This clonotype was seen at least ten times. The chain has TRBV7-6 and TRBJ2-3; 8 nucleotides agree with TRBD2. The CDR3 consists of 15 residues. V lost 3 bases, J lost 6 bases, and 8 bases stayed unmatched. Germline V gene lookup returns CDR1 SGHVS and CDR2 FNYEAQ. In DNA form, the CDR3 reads TGTGCCAGCAGCTTGGGTGCGGGGGGATCGGATACGCAGTATTTT. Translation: CASSLGAGGSDTQYF.

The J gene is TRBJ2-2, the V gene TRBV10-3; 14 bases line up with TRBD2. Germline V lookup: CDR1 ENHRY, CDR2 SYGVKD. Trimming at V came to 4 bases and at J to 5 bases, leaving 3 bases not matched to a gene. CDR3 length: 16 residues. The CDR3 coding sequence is TGTGCCATCAGTGCGGGACTAGCGGGAGATACCGGGGAGCTGTTTTTT. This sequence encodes CAISAGLAGDTGELFF.

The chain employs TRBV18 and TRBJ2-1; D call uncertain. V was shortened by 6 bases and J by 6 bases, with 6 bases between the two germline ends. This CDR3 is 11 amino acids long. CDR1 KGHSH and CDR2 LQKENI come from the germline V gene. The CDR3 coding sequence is TGTGCCAGCTCCGCCGCCAATGAGCAGTTCTTC. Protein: CASSAANEQFF.

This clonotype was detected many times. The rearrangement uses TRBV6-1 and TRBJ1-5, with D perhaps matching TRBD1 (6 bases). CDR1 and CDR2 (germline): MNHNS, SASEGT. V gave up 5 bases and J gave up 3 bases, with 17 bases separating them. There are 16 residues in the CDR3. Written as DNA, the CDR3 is TGTGCCAGCAGTAAGCGCCCCGGACAGAACAATCAGCCCCAGCATTTT. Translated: CASSKRPGQNNQPQHF.

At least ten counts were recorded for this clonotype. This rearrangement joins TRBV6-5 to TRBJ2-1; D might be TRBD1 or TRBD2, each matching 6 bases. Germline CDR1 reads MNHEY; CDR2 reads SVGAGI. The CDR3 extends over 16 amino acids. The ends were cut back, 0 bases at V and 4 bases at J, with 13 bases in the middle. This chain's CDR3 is CASSYSPGANYNEQFF. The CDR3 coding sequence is TGTGCCAGCAGTTACTCGCCGGGGGCAAATTACAATGAGCAGTTCTTC.

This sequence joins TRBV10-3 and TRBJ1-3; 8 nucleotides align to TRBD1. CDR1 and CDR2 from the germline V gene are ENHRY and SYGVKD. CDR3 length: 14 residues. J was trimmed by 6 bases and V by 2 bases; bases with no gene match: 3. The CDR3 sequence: CAISEGQGVNTIYF. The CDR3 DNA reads TGTGCCATCAGTGAGGGACAGGGAGTAAACACCATATATTTT.

In DNA, the CDR3 is TGCGCCAGCAGCCTAGGGACCCAAACCGGGGAGCTGTTTTTT. As protein: CASSLGTQTGELFF. V is TRBV4-3 and J is TRBJ2-2; perhaps D is TRBD1 or TRBD2 (5 bases each). V was cut by 4 bases and J by 5 bases, with 11 bases left in between. This CDR3 spans 14 amino acids. Germline V gene sequence: CDR1 LGHNA, CDR2 YSLEER.

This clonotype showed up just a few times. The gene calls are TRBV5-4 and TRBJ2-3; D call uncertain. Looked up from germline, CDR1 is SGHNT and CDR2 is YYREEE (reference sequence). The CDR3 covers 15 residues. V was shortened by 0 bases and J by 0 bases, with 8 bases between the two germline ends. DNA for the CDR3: TGTGCCAGCAGCTTGGAGGCAGCAAGCACAGATACGCAGTATTTT. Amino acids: CASSLEAASTDTQYF.

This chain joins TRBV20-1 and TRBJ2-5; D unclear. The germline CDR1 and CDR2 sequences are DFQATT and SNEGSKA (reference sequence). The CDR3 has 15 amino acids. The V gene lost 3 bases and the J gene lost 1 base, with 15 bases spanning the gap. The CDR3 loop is CSARSAAQPQETQYF. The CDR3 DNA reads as TGCAGTGCTAGGAGCGCAGCTCAACCCCAAGAGACCCAGTACTTC.

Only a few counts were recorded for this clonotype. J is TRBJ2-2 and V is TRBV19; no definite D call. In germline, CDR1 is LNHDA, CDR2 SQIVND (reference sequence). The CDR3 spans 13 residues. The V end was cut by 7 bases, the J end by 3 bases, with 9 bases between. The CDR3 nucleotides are TGTGCCAGTATCGGCGATTACACCGGGGAGCTGTTTTTT. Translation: CASIGDYTGELFF.